This TCR beta chain was sequenced during a study of beta chain features in type 1 diabetes. Study overall: Examined across all samples were just under 110,000,000 sorted cells.

With respect to this clone: Its cognate antigen is unknown.

The sequenced template was cDNA made from the entire isolated RNA. Profiled with immunoSEQ multiplex PCR; TCRdb holds only in-frame clones, not every one. This table holds some 150,000 clones, over 9.5% found once. Germline V gives CDR1 SGHTA, CDR2 FQGNSA. This CDR3 is built from 15 residues. J lost 4 bases, V lost 2 bases, and 4 bases had no gene match. The study's findings and limits: Whether TCRB rearrangement is influenced by HLA type was left unresolved in this analysis.

A sort by CD45RO/CCR7/CD25/CD127/CD95/CD27 yielded CD4+ naive, central memory, regulatory and stem cell-like memory cells. Without exception, sorted populations had purity beyond 95%. Material: naive CD4+ T cells from blood. The sequence derives from a man between 18 and 29 years old in good health. The genes are TRBV7-2 and TRBJ1-3; TRBD1 agrees at 8 bases. CDR3 region: CASSLNRGFGNTIYF. The DNA of the CDR3 is TGTGCCAGCAGCTTAAACAGGGGGTTCGGAAACACCATATATTTT.